Listed below are T cell receptor beta chains from one sample, sequenced in a study of blood T cell repertoires in COVID-19. Sequenced by immunoSEQ multiplex PCR; TCRdb stores in-frame clones only, minus some. The profile shows around 400,000 clones, over 75% of them singletons. The sample was peripheral blood. These receptors all come from a woman aged 55-69 years with COVID-19, enrolled during active disease. Both conserved end residues are part of each CDR3. The D gene is left open where the match is weak. Clone size appears in some rows only: once, few, many, or a class for an expanded clone.

J	V	length	D	size	CDR3	DNA
TRBJ1-1	TRBV14	13	TRBD1	NA	CASSRQQGTEAFF	TGTGCCAGCAGCCGACAACAGGGGACTGAAGCTTTCTTT
TRBJ1-2	TRBV18	15	NA	NA	CASSPYDTFNYGYTF	TGTGCCAGCTCACCCTACGACACGTTTAACTATGGCTACACCTTC
TRBJ1-5	TRBV5-6	13	NA	NA	CASSLGTGQPQHF	TGTGCCAGCAGCTTGGGGACTGGACAGCCCCAGCATTTT
TRBJ1-3	TRBV5-1	16	TRBD1	NA	CASSGGTGYSGNTIYF	TGCGCCAGCAGCGGCGGGACAGGGTACTCTGGAAACACCATATATTTT
TRBJ2-7	TRBV6-5	16	NA	NA	CASSYSRAGASYEQYF	TGTGCCAGCAGTTACTCGCGGGCAGGGGCCTCCTACGAGCAGTACTTC
TRBJ2-5	TRBV5-1	14	NA	NA	CASSTGTSGETQYF	TGCGCCAGCAGCACAGGGACGTCGGGAGAGACCCAGTACTTC
TRBJ2-4	TRBV19	18	TRBD1	NA	CASSPRTGVGVWENIQYF	TGTGCCAGTAGTCCCCGGACAGGGGTTGGGGTTTGGGAAAACATTCAGTACTTC
TRBJ1-5	TRBV28	17	NA	NA	CASSLAGMTYSNQPQHF	TGTGCCAGCAGTTTAGCAGGGATGACTTATAGCAATCAGCCCCAGCATTTT
TRBJ2-6	TRBV5-1	15	NA	NA	CASSSLPAGANVLTF	TGCGCCAGCAGCTCACTGCCGGCTGGGGCCAACGTCCTGACTTTC
TRBJ1-2	TRBV6-5	14	NA	once	CASSNAGQDHGYTF	TGTGCCAGCAGTAACGCAGGGCAAGACCATGGCTACACCTTC
TRBJ1-1	TRBV5-1	17	TRBD1	NA	CASSLVGTGGWYTEAFF	TGCGCCAGCAGCTTGGTAGGGACAGGAGGGTGGTACACTGAAGCTTTCTTT
TRBJ2-1	TRBV12-3/TRBV12-4	12	NA	NA	CASSWAGNEQFF	TGTGCCAGCAGTTGGGCAGGCAATGAGCAGTTCTTC
TRBJ2-1	TRBV7-3	19	TRBD2	NA	CASSLIAPGTSANYNEQFF	TGTGCCAGCAGCTTAATTGCCCCCGGGACTAGCGCTAACTACAATGAGCAGTTCTTC
TRBJ2-7	TRBV30	12	NA	few	CAWSRVTYEQYF	TGTGCCTGGAGTCGGGTAACCTACGAGCAGTACTTC
TRBJ1-1	TRBV27	14	NA	NA	CASSLLGSITEAFF	TGTGCCAGCAGTCTTTTAGGGAGCATCACTGAAGCTTTCTTT
TRBJ2-3	TRBV5-5	18	TRBD2	NA	CASSLVRPSGGATDTQYF	TGTGCCAGCAGCTTGGTTCGTCCTAGCGGGGGGGCAACAGATACGCAGTATTTT
TRBJ1-2	TRBV2	13	TRBD1	few	CASMDRGRDGYTF	TGTGCCAGCATGGACAGGGGGCGTGATGGCTACACCTTC
TRBJ1-1	TRBV19	16	NA	NA	CASSISRRQYNTEAFF	TGTGCCAGTAGTATTTCTCGGCGACAGTATAACACTGAAGCTTTCTTT
TRBJ1-1	TRBV15	12	NA	many	CATSSSGTEAFF	TGTGCCACCAGCTCCTCCGGGACAGAAGCTTTCTTT
TRBJ2-7	TRBV9	12	NA	NA	CASSPNSYEQYF	TGTGCCAGCAGCCCTAATTCCTACGAGCAGTACTTC
TRBJ2-5	TRBV18	13	NA	NA	CASSPNSQETQYF	TGTGCCAGCTCACCGAACAGCCAAGAGACCCAGTACTTC
TRBJ1-4	TRBV6-5	15	NA	NA	CASRRTDPVIGKLFF	TGTGCCAGCAGGAGGACAGACCCGGTAATCGGAAAACTGTTTTTT
TRBJ1-2	TRBV5-4	16	NA	NA	CASSLAYNRGRIGYTF	TGTGCCAGCAGCTTGGCCTATAATAGGGGCCGCATTGGCTACACCTTC
TRBJ2-7	TRBV10-2	13	NA	NA	CASSEWRASEQYF	TGCGCCAGCAGTGAGTGGCGAGCGAGCGAGCAGTACTTC
TRBJ2-5	TRBV5-4	15	TRBD2	NA	CASSFSGTSGETQYF	TGTGCCAGCAGCTTCTCCGGGACTAGCGGAGAGACCCAGTACTTC
TRBJ1-1	TRBV5-1	16	TRBD1	NA	CASSLVARGLNTEAFF	TGCGCCAGCAGCTTGGTGGCCAGGGGGTTGAACACTGAAGCTTTCTTT
TRBJ1-1	TRBV5-1	14	TRBD1	NA	CASSSGTANTEAFF	TGCGCCAGCAGCTCTGGGACAGCGAACACTGAAGCTTTCTTT
TRBJ1-2	TRBV6-5	14	TRBD1	NA	CASISGGLGYGYTF	TGTGCCAGCATATCAGGGGGGCTTGGCTATGGCTACACCTTC
TRBJ2-7	TRBV10-3	15	TRBD2	NA	CAISATGGSSYEQYF	TGTGCCATCAGTGCGACGGGGGGGAGCTCCTACGAGCAGTACTTC
TRBJ2-3	TRBV2	13	NA	NA	CASSEAQAGKQYF	TGTGCCAGCAGTGAAGCGCAGGCAGGGAAGCAGTATTTT
TRBJ2-7	TRBV4-2	15	NA	NA	CASSQEARGRYEQYF	TGTGCCAGCAGCCAAGAAGCCAGGGGTCGCTACGAGCAGTACTTC
TRBJ2-7	TRBV24-1	15	TRBD2	NA	CATSPRSGDSYEQYF	TGTGCCACCAGCCCCCGTAGCGGGGACTCCTACGAGCAGTACTTC
TRBJ2-7	TRBV10-2	13	NA	NA	CASKGHDRYEQYF	TGCGCCAGCAAGGGACACGACCGCTACGAGCAGTACTTC
TRBJ1-2	TRBV4-2	16	TRBD1	NA	CASSQAGTGKNYGYTF	TGTGCCAGCAGCCAGGCCGGGACAGGGAAAAACTATGGCTACACCTTC
TRBJ1-4	TRBV4-1	17	TRBD1	NA	CASSQGTGGGGKEKLFF	TGCGCCAGCAGCCAGGGGACAGGAGGGGGTGGTAAGGAAAAACTGTTTTTT
TRBJ1-5	TRBV5-1	14	TRBD1	NA	CASSSGQGNQPQHF	TGCGCCAGCAGCTCGGGACAGGGAAATCAGCCCCAGCATTTT